This T cell receptor beta chain comes out of a study of shared clonotypes between healthy human individuals. Study context: Per donor, three plates held CD4 naive cells, three held CD4 memory, two held CD8 naive and one held CD8 memory. General study points: Clonotype sharing among donors, it was expected, would be affected by sequencing depth. Clonotypes not shared had lower generation probabilities than those common to all four donors. A generally larger estimated richness was seen in naive subsets than in memory subsets.

In the case of this clone: Its target is unknown.

Here immunoSEQ multiplex PCR was the method, and the copy in TCRdb shows in-frame clones only, minus some. Of more than 150,000 clones in the sample, 80% to 95% were seen once. V dropped 4 bases and J dropped 8; count of bases not matched to a gene: 13. CDR3 size: 16 residues. Germline CDR1 and CDR2: MGHRA and YSYEKL. The receptor was derived from a woman in her twenties or thirties in good health. This chain uses TRBV4-1 with TRBJ2-1, with 8 bases lining up with TRBD2. The sequencing input was naive CD4+ T cells sorted from blood. Subset noted: CD45RA+ positively selected. The CDR3 here is CASSRERSGSVDEQFF. CDR3 DNA sequence: TGCGCCAGCAGCCGAGAGCGCAGCGGGAGCGTCGATGAGCAGTTCTTC.